Ten or more counts support the clone carrying this TCR beta chain. The antigen is not known. The authors produced cDNA by 5'RACE using 10-nucleotide random UMIs. In every sequencing run, more than 170 million TCR-beta sequences were generated from 15-18 subjects. TCRdb processed the 5' RACE reads anew with MiXCR; each CDR3 protein has one entry. The sample lists tens of thousands of distinct CDR3 sequences; approximately 10% were seen once. CDR1 is MDHEN and CDR2 is SYDVKM in the germline V gene. Trimming pared 1 base from V and 7 bases from J, leaving 18 bases between. CDR3 size: 16 residues. For the unsorted libraries, 2 million PBMCs stored at -80 C served as input. The sample comes from a study of neurological immune-mediated disorders. Points from the study as a whole: No CDR3 amino acid sequences were shared by expanded clones across subjects, suggesting private repertoires in all groups.

The chain employs TRBV28 and TRBJ2-3; a weak D match, TRBD2 (6 bases). The sequence derives from a man aged 55 to 69 in good health. What was sequenced was PBMCs. The CDR3 bases are TGTGCCAGCAGTTTATTTGCGGGGACGAGGAGGTATACGCAGTATTTT. It yields the protein CASSLFAGTRRYTQYF.